These 3 T cell receptor beta chains share one sample of origin, sequenced in a study of blood T cell repertoires in COVID-19. TCRdb keeps only in-frame clones here, not all; method: immunoSEQ multiplex PCR. Counted here are under 250,000 clones, around 83% occurring once; the ten biggest clones make up approximately 1.4%. The specimen sequenced was PBMCs or T cells enriched from blood (not recorded which). Every receptor here comes from a woman in her thirties or forties with acute COVID-19.

The V gene is TRBV21-1, the J gene TRBJ2-7; the table's D call of TRBD2 was not tested on the DNA. TRBV21-1 is termed a pseudogene. The length of the CDR3 is 14 residues. In DNA form, the CDR3 reads TGTGCCAGCAGCAGCCGGGAGACCCTCTACGAGCAGTACTTC. Translating it yields CASSSRETLYEQYF.

The chain employs TRBV30 and TRBJ1-2; 10 nucleotides align to TRBD1. CDR1 is GTSNPN, CDR2 SVGIG, per germline (reference sequence). CDR3 length: 13 amino acids. After removal of 2 bases from V and 7 bases from J, the junction contained 4 bases not matched to a gene. The CDR3 region has the DNA TGTGCCTGGAGTCAGGGACAGGGGTTTGGCTACACCTTC. Protein product: CAWSQGQGFGYTF.

The gene calls are TRBV7-8 and TRBJ2-7; D perhaps matches TRBD2 (5 bases). The V end was cut by 11 bases, the J end by 6 bases, with 20 bases between. Germline V gene sequence: CDR1 SGHVS, CDR2 FQNEAQ. The CDR3 is 13 amino acids. CDR3: CAGGSARASEQYF. CDR3 DNA: TGTGCCGGTGGTAGCGCGAGAGCCTCCGAGCAGTACTTC.